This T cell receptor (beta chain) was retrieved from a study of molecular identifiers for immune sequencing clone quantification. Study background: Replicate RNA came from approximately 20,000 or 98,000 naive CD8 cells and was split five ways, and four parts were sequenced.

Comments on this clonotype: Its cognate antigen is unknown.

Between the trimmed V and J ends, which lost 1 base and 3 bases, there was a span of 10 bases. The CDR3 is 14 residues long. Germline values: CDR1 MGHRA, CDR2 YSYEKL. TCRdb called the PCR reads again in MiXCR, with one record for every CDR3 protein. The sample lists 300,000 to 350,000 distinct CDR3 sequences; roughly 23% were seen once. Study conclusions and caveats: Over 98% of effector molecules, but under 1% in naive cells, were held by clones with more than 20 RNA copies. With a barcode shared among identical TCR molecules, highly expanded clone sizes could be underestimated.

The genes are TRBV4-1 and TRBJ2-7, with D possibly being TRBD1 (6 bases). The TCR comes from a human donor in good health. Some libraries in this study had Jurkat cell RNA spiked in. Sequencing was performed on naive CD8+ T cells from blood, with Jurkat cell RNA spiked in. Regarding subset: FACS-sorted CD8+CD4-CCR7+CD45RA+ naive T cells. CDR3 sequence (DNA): TGCGCCAGCAGCCAAGCGACAGGCAGCTACGAGCAGTACTTC. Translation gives CASSQATGSYEQYF.